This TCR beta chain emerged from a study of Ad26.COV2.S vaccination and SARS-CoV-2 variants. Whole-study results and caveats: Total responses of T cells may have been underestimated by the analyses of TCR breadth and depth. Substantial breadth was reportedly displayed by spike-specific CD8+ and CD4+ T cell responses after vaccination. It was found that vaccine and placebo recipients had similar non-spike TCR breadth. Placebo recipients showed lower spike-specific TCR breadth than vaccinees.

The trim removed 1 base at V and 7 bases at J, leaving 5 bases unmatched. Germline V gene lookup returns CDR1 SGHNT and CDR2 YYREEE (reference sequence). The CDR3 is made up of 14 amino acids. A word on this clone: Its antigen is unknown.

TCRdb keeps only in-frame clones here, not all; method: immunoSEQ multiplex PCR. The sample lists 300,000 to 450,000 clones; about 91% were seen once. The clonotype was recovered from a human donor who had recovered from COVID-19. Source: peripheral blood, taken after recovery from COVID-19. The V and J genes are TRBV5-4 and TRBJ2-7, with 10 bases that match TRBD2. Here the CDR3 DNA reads TGTGCCAGCAGCTTGACTAGCGGGGCCAGTGAGCAGTACTTC. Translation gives CASSLTSGASEQYF. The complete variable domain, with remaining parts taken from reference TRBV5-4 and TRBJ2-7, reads ETGVTQSPTHLIKTRGQQVTLRCSSQSGHNTVSWYQQALGQGPQFIFQYYREEENGRGNFPPRFSGLQFPNYSSELNVNALELDDSALYLCASSLTSGASEQYFGPGTRLTVT.